These 5 T cell receptor beta chains came from one sample sequenced in a study of human T cells and chemical hapten exposure. The time point denotes: patch test 3, about 24 weeks after DPC sensitization. As for treatment: therapeutic diphenylcyclopropenone sensitization with weekly scalp DPC. TCRdb fed the RACE reads into MiXCR, producing one record per CDR3 protein. This table has roughly 100,000 distinct CDR3 sequences, less than 35% appearing once. Material: whole blood, obtained in connection with sensitization to the hapten diphenylcyclopropenone (DPC). These receptors originate from a man in his forties with alopecia areata. Some clones in this sample may be carry-over from other donors' samples.

V is TRBV6-6 and J is TRBJ1-1, with a possible D match to TRBD1 (5 bases). This CDR3 spans 13 amino acids. From germline, CDR1 is MNHNY and CDR2 SVGAGI (reference sequence). The ends were cut back, 2 bases at V and 5 bases at J, with 9 bases in the middle. CDR3 DNA sequence: TGTGCCAGCAGTTACAGGGGTGATACTGAAGCTTTCTTT. Amino acid sequence: CASSYRGDTEAFF.

This clonotype was found many times. V and J are TRBV29-1 and TRBJ2-5, with 7 nucleotides matching TRBD2. The length of the CDR3 is 10 residues. V lost 6 bases to trimming and J lost 5 bases; unmatched junction nucleotides: 0. Germline V gene lookup returns CDR1 SQVTM and CDR2 ANQGSEA. The CDR3 DNA reads as TGCAGCGTGGGGGGGGAGACCCAGTACTTC. Residues: CSVGGETQYF.

The CDR3 spells CATSGVEGMKQYF. CDR3 bases: TGTGCCACCAGCGGGGTGGAGGGGATGAAGCAGTACTTC. V gene TRBV24-1 combines with J gene TRBJ2-7, with D possibly being TRBD2 (6 bases). Looked up from germline, CDR1 is KGHDR and CDR2 is SFDVKD. The CDR3 loop spans 13 amino acids. The ends were cut back, 7 bases at V and 8 bases at J, with 17 bases in the middle.

The chain carries TRBV7-3 and TRBJ2-6, with 8 bases fitting TRBD1. The CDR3 extends over 17 amino acids. The V gene's germline CDR1 is SGHTA and CDR2 FQGTGA. Trimming cost V 5 bases and J 2 bases; bases outside gene matches: 8. The CDR3 nucleotides are TGTGCCAGCAGCGGCATCCCGGACAGGGCTGGGGCCAACGTCCTGACTTTC. Its protein product is CASSGIPDRAGANVLTF.

There are many counts of this clonotype. The chain uses TRBV20-1 and TRBJ1-2; tentative D call: TRBD1 (6 bases). V dropped 1 base and J dropped 4 bases, with 10 bases sitting between them. Germline V gene lookup returns CDR1 DFQATT and CDR2 SNEGSKA (reference sequence). This CDR3 is built from 13 residues. CDR3 in amino acids: CSARAQGTYGYTF. The DNA for the CDR3 is TGCAGTGCTAGAGCACAGGGTACCTATGGCTACACCTTC.